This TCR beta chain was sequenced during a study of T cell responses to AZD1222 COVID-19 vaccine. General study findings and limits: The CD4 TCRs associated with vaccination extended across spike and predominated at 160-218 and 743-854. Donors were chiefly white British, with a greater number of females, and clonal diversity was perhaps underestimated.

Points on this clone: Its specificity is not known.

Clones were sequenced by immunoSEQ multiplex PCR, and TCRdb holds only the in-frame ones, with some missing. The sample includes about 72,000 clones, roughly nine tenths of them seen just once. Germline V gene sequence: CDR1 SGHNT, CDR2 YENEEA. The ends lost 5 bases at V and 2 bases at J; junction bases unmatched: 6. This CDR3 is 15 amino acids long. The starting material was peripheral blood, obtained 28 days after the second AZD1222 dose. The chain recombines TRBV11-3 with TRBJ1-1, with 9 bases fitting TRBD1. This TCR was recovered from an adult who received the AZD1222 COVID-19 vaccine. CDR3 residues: CASSPDRGRNTEAFF. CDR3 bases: TGTGCCAGCAGCCCGGACAGGGGCCGCAACACTGAAGCTTTCTTT.